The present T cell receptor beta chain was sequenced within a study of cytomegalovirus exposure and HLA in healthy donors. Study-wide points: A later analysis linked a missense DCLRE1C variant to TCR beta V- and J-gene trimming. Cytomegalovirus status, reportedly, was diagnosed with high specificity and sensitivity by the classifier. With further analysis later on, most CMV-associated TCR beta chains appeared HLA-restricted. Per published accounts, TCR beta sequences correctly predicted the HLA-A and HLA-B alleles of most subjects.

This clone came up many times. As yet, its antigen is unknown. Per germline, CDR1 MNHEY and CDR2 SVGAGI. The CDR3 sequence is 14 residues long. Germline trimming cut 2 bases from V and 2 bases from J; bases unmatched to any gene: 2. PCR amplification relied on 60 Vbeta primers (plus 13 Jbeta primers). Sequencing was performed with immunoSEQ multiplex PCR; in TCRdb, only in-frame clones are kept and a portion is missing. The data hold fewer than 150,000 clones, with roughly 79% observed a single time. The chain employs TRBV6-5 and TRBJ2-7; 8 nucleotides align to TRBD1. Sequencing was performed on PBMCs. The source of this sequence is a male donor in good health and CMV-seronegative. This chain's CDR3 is CASSYDRGAYEQYF. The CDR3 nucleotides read TGTGCCAGCAGTTACGACAGGGGAGCCTACGAGCAGTACTTC.